One and the same sample provided the 27 T cell receptor beta chains below, sequenced in a study of Graves' ophthalmopathy and Graves' hyperthyroidism. Investigators amplified TCR beta CDR3 regions from RNA transcripts. A first-round RT-PCR used HTBI primers, followed by a second-round multiplex PCR. One entry per CDR3 protein results from TCRdb running MiXCR on the multiplex PCR reads. Of about 500,000 distinct CDR3 sequences listed, less than 40% are singletons. Material: peripheral blood or thyroid tissue (not recorded which). These receptors originate from an adult man with Graves' hyperthyroidism.

The J gene is TRBJ2-1, the V gene TRBV24-1, with 7 nucleotides matching TRBD2. With V trimmed by 4 bases and J by 5 bases, 7 bases remained unmatched. Germline values: CDR1 KGHDR, CDR2 SFDVKD. The length of the CDR3 is 15 residues. The CDR3 spells CATSEVAGANNEQFF. The CDR3 nucleotides read TGTGCCACCAGTGAAGTTGCGGGAGCCAACAATGAGCAGTTCTTC.

This clonotype turned up a few times. Compared with germline, one end of the junction differs, possibly owing to a read error. The chain combines TRBV11-2 with TRBJ1-5; possibly TRBD1 for D (5 bases). This CDR3 is 13 amino acids long. Germline V CDR1 and CDR2: SGHAT, FQNNGV. The CDR3 sequence: CASSVDREQPQHF. CDR3 nucleotides: TGTGCCAGCAGCGTAGACAGAGAGCAGCCCCAGCATTTT.

The CDR3 region has the DNA TGCAGCGCACTACAGCCGGGACAGGGTGACCAGCCCCAGCATTTT. It yields the protein CSALQPGQGDQPQHF. This chain connects TRBV29-1 to TRBJ1-5, with 9 bases identical to TRBD1. This CDR3 has 15 amino acids. Trimming at V came to 7 bases and at J to 7 bases, leaving 14 bases not matched to a gene. CDR1 and CDR2 (germline): SQVTM, ANQGSEA.

This clonotype was observed many times. The chain carries TRBV4-1 and TRBJ1-5; tentatively, D is TRBD1 (5 bases). Germline values: CDR1 MGHRA, CDR2 YSYEKL. This CDR3 is built from 14 residues. The germline V and J ends were trimmed by 1 base and 8 bases, with 12 bases remaining between them. The CDR3 DNA is TGCGCCAGCAGCCAAGTTGGGGGTTGGGAGCCCCAGCATTTT. Encoded protein: CASSQVGGWEPQHF.

This chain uses TRBV7-2 with TRBJ2-3; D gene ambiguous. CDR1 is SGHTA and CDR2 is FQGNSA in the germline V gene. V was clipped by 1 base and J by 2 bases, with 13 bases between them. The CDR3 consists of 16 residues. Here the CDR3 DNA reads TGTGCCAGCAGCTTAGGATGGACCGGTGACACAGATACGCAGTATTTT. Amino acids: CASSLGWTGDTDTQYF. Based on the CDR3 plus reference TRBV7-2 and TRBJ2-3, the full variable domain is GAGVSQSPSNKVTEKGKDVELRCDPISGHTALYWYRQSLGQGLEFLIYFQGNSAPDKSGLPSDRFSAERTGGSVSTLTIQRTQQEDSAVYLCASSLGWTGDTDTQYFGPGTRLTVL.

This clonotype was seen repeatedly, ten times or more. V usage is TRBV20-1 and J usage is TRBJ2-5; TRBD2 aligns across 7 bases. V dropped 0 bases and J dropped 5; count of bases not matched to a gene: 3. This CDR3 contains 13 residues. CDR1 is DFQATT and CDR2 is SNEGSKA in the germline V gene (reference sequence). This chain's CDR3 is CSAREGEGETQYF. CDR3 bases: TGCAGTGCTAGAGAGGGGGAGGGGGAGACCCAGTACTTC.

This clonotype was observed many times. The rearrangement joins TRBV7-8 to TRBJ1-1; the D gene is possibly TRBD1 (6 bases). Trimming removed 5 bases from V and 9 bases from J, with 19 bases in between. Germline lookup yields CDR1 SGHVS and CDR2 FQNEAQ. This CDR3 has 14 residues. The CDR3 reads CASSPGAQLGQAFF. The CDR3 nucleotides are TGTGCCAGCAGCCCAGGGGCTCAGTTAGGCCAAGCTTTCTTT.

In regard to this clonotype: Compared with germline, one end of the junction differs, possibly owing to a read error. This chain uses TRBV25-1 with TRBJ1-4; 9 positions agree with TRBD1. The germline V gene has CDR1 MGHDK and CDR2 SYGVNS. The CDR3 has 16 residues. The chain's CDR3 is CTSSARGTGKNEKLFF. Here the CDR3 DNA reads TGTACCAGCAGTGCCCGGGGGACAGGGAAAAATGAAAAACTGTTTTTT.

The chain joins TRBV2 to TRBJ2-5, with TRBD2 as a possible D gene (5 bases). Trimming took 6 bases from V and 3 from J, leaving 8 bases between them. CDR3 length: 12 residues. CDR1 and CDR2 (germline): SNHLY, FYNNEI. CDR3 DNA: TGTGCCAGCAGACTAGTTGAAGAGACCCAGTACTTC. It yields the protein CASRLVEETQYF.

The chain combines TRBV7-9 with TRBJ2-2; 15 positions agree with TRBD2. This CDR3 has 20 residues. The junction had 10 bases not matched to a gene; V was cut back by 5 bases and J by 0 bases. Per the germline V gene, CDR1 is SEHNR and CDR2 is FQNEAQ (reference sequence). CDR3 nucleotides: TGTGCCAGCAGCACGGGACTAGCGGGAGGTTACTTTTCGAACACCGGGGAGCTGTTTTTT. Amino acid sequence: CASSTGLAGGYFSNTGELFF.

The rearrangement links TRBV5-1 to TRBJ1-1; 7 positions match TRBD1. With 5 bases clipped from V and 6 bases from J, the junction kept 10 bases outside the gene matches. The CDR3 is made up of 14 amino acids. Germline assignment: CDR1 SGHRS and CDR2 YFSETQ. In DNA form, the CDR3 reads TGCGCCAGCAGGGGGACAGCTGAACGGGCTGAAGCTTTCTTT. Translated: CASRGTAERAEAFF.

This clonotype showed up many times. The chain links TRBV6-5 to TRBJ1-2; possibly TRBD1 for D (6 bases). CDR3 length equals 15 residues. Trimming removed 6 bases from V and 3 bases from J, with 17 bases in between. The germline CDR1 and CDR2 sequences are MNHEY and SVGAGI. DNA of the CDR3: TGTGCCAGCAGCCCCGGGGGCCGACGGGACTATGGCTACACCTTC. Residues: CASSPGGRRDYGYTF.

In regard to this clonotype: A read error may account for a junction end that differs from germline. The chain combines TRBV10-3 with TRBJ2-7, with 14 bases fitting TRBD2. Germline CDR1 ENHRY, CDR2 SYGVKD. The CDR3 totals 15 residues. The CDR3 nucleotides read TGTGCTATCAGTGTGACTAGCGGGGGGGACTACGAGCAGTACTTC. As protein: CAISVTSGGDYEQYF.

Comment on this clonotype: A clone one base away is much larger, so this may be a read error. The chain combines TRBV7-2 with TRBJ1-2; 10 positions agree with TRBD1. V trimming: 8 bases; J trimming: 3 bases; junction bases outside the gene matches: 9. The CDR3 spans 15 residues. The germline V gene encodes CDR1 SGHTA and CDR2 FQGNSA. For the CDR3, the DNA is TGTGCCAGCGGTCGACAGGGGGCGCTGGACTATGGCTACACCTTC. This encodes CASGRQGALDYGYTF.

The chain carries TRBV5-6 and TRBJ2-2; 10 nucleotides line up with TRBD2. Trimming at V came to 0 bases and at J to 7 bases, leaving 6 bases not matched to a gene. This CDR3 is 16 amino acids long. Germline V gene sequence: CDR1 SGHDT, CDR2 YYEEEE. For the CDR3, the DNA is TGTGCCAGCAGCTTGGGGCTAGCGGGAGCATACGGGGAGCTGTTTTTT. Translated: CASSLGLAGAYGELFF.

The table lists this clonotype with many counts. The gene calls are TRBV4-1 and TRBJ2-2, with D possibly matching TRBD1 (5 bases). V was clipped by 0 bases and J by 1 base, with 6 bases between them. The CDR3 is made up of 15 amino acids. Germline loops: CDR1 MGHRA, CDR2 YSYEKL. Here the CDR3 DNA reads TGCGCCAGCAGCCAAGAAGGACAGAACACCGGGGAGCTGTTTTTT. This codes for CASSQEGQNTGELFF.

The chain recombines TRBV12-3 or TRBV12-4 with TRBJ1-4; 9 bases map to TRBD1. CDR3 size: 15 residues. V was pared by 5 bases and J by 7 bases, with 8 bases of the junction left unmatched. The CDR3 coding sequence is TGTGCCAGCAGTGACAACAGGGGGCTCAGTGAAAAACTGTTTTTT. Protein: CASSDNRGLSEKLFF.

This clonotype was seen at least ten times. This sequence joins TRBV5-1 and TRBJ2-5; D call uncertain. V lost 3 bases and J 5 bases, leaving 14 bases between the germline ends. Germline CDR1 is SGHRS and CDR2 is YFSETQ. The CDR3 has 14 amino acids. Here the CDR3 reads CASSSGGPGETQYF. Here the CDR3 DNA reads TGCGCCAGCAGCTCAGGTGGACCTGGGGAGACCCAGTACTTC. The whole variable domain, remainder taken from reference TRBV5-1 and TRBJ2-5, is KAGVTQTPRYLIKTRGQQVTLSCSPISGHRSVSWYQQTPGQGLQFLFEYFSETQRNKGNFPGRFSGRQFSNSRSEMNVSTLELGDSALYLCASSSGGPGETQYFGPGTRLLVL.

The sample holds a few counts of this clonotype. The gene calls are TRBV9 and TRBJ2-2; 8 nucleotides align to TRBD2. CDR1 and CDR2 (germline): SGDLS, YYNGEE. The ends lost 4 bases at V and 3 bases at J; junction bases unmatched: 11. The CDR3 totals 17 residues. The DNA of the CDR3 is TGTGCCAGCAGCACCCCATCCGGGACTAGAGACACCGGGGAGCTGTTTTTT. Translated, it gives CASSTPSGTRDTGELFF.

This clonotype has at least ten counts. The V call is TRBV12-3 or TRBV12-4, the J call TRBJ2-7; 7 nucleotides line up with TRBD2. This CDR3 region has 13 residues. The V and J ends lost 7 bases and 7 bases, in that order; junction bases with no gene match: 10. Here the CDR3 reads CASKRDWGGEQYF. Here the CDR3 DNA reads TGTGCCAGCAAGCGGGATTGGGGTGGAGAGCAGTACTTC.

The V call is TRBV19, the J call TRBJ1-1; perhaps TRBD1 as D (5 bases). The CDR3 is 14 amino acids. Trimming shortened V by 3 bases and J by 5 bases, and 13 bases separated the two germline ends. In germline, CDR1 is LNHDA, CDR2 SQIVND (reference sequence). The CDR3 spells CASSMQGRLTEAFF. The CDR3 region has the DNA TGTGCCAGTAGTATGCAGGGTAGATTAACTGAAGCTTTCTTT.

Details on this clonotype: A much larger clonotype is one base distant, so this may be a read error. The rearrangement links TRBV20-1 to TRBJ1-3; 12 positions match TRBD1. Trimming removed 5 bases from V and 4 bases from J; junction bases left unmatched: 6. This CDR3 has 15 amino acids. The germline V gene encodes CDR1 DFQATT and CDR2 SNEGSKA (reference sequence). CDR3 loop: CSASGTGGGGNTIYF. In nucleotides, the CDR3 is TGCAGTGCTTCAGGGACAGGGGGCGGGGGAAACACCATATATTTT.

Turning to this clonotype: No conserved phenylalanine or tryptophan is present at the end of the CDR3, so a read error is the likely explanation. The genes are TRBV29-1 and TRBJ2-7, with D possibly called TRBD1 or TRBD2 (5 bases each). The ends were cut back, 6 bases at V and 9 bases at J, with 18 bases in the middle. The CDR3 loop spans 12 amino acids. CDR1 and CDR2 from the germline V gene are SQVTM and ANQGSEA. DNA for the CDR3: TGCAGCGTAGCCTGGGGGAGAACCGTGCAGTACTCC. Residues: CSVAWGRTVQYS.

This clonotype was detected ten times or more. The chain is built from TRBV4-1 and TRBJ2-7, with D maybe TRBD1 (6 bases). The CDR3 runs to 16 residues. Deletions cut 0 bases from V and 2 bases from J, with 14 bases between. Germline V gives CDR1 MGHRA, CDR2 YSYEKL. DNA for the CDR3: TGCGCCAGCAGCCAAGAAGGGACAAGAATAACCTACGAGCAGTACTTC. Translation gives CASSQEGTRITYEQYF.

As concerns this clonotype: One base away lies a much larger clone, so this may be a sequencing read error. This chain uses TRBV6-2 or TRBV6-3 with TRBJ2-7; no reliable D call. The CDR3 covers 13 residues. CDR1 and CDR2 from the germline V gene are MNHEY and SVGEGT. Between the trimmed V and J ends, which lost 6 bases and 3 bases, there was a span of 12 bases. The CDR3 DNA is TGTGCCAGCAGGTTAAGTGGGGTCTACGAGCAGTACTTC. Translated: CASRLSGVYEQYF.

This clonotype showed up just a few times. The chain joins TRBV7-9 to TRBJ1-1, with 9 nucleotides matching TRBD1. The CDR3 spans 17 residues. Germline CDR1 and CDR2: SEHNR and FQNEAQ (reference sequence). With V trimmed by 5 bases and J by 1 base, 11 bases remained unmatched. For the CDR3, the DNA is TGTGCCAGCAGCACGGGACAGGGTAGAGTCGAGAACACTGAAGCTTTCTTT. Translation: CASSTGQGRVENTEAFF.

This clonotype showed up many times. This chain joins TRBV5-1 and TRBJ1-1; D is perhaps TRBD1 (5 bases). Germline CDR1 is SGHRS and CDR2 is YFSETQ. This CDR3 contains 12 residues. V shed 7 bases and J shed 2 bases, with 9 bases lying between them. CDR3 coding DNA: TGCGCCAGCCACGGGGCTAACACTGAAGCTTTCTTT. Its translation is CASHGANTEAFF.